The 30 T cell receptor beta chains in this list originate from one sample, sequenced in a study of Ad26.COV2.S vaccination and SARS-CoV-2 variants. Treatment given: 15 to 20 received Ad26.COV2.S at low or high dose, single or two shots; five or six received placebo; per-sample allocation not given. Day 63 following the first vaccine or placebo injection was when the samples were taken. The table came from immunoSEQ multiplex PCR; TCRdb's copy has only in-frame clones and leaves some out. This sample carries hundreds of thousands of clones, around 87% of them seen once, and the ten largest clones take more than 3%. The sample was peripheral blood, taken in a trial of Ad26.COV2.S vaccine versus placebo. Receptors originate from a person aged 18-65 years who received the Ad26.COV2.S COVID-19 vaccine or a placebo.

The chain recombines TRBV6-5 with TRBJ2-1, with a possible D match to TRBD2 (5 bases). The germline gives CDR1 MNHEY, CDR2 SVGAGI. The V end lost 4 bases, the J end lost 0 bases, and 13 bases lay between the germline ends. This CDR3 is 16 amino acids long. The chain's CDR3 is CASSSRTASSYNEQFF. The CDR3 DNA follows: TGTGCCAGCAGTTCTCGGACTGCCAGCTCCTACAATGAGCAGTTCTTC.

This chain connects TRBV5-1 to TRBJ1-5, with 9 bases identical to TRBD1. V lost 0 bases to trimming and J lost 4 bases; unmatched junction nucleotides: 2. This CDR3 has 15 residues. CDR1 SGHRS and CDR2 YFSETQ come from the germline V gene. The CDR3 DNA is TGCGCCAGCAGCTTGGCCGGGACAGGGAATCAGCCCCAGCATTTT. Protein sequence: CASSLAGTGNQPQHF.

CDR3 nucleotide sequence: TGCGCCAGCAGCCAACTAGGGTCTGGGGCCAACGTCCTGACTTTC. Translation: CASSQLGSGANVLTF. V is TRBV4-1 and J is TRBJ2-6; no definite D call. The germline V gene encodes CDR1 MGHRA and CDR2 YSYEKL. The CDR3 has 15 amino acids. With 2 bases removed from V and 1 base from J, the gap between germline ends came to 6 bases.

CDR3 region: CASSQDRPGGYTF. The CDR3 bases are TGTGCCAGCAGCCAAGATAGGCCAGGCGGCTACACCTTC. This chain links TRBV3-1 (or the pseudogene TRBV3-2) with TRBJ1-2; D gene uncertain. This CDR3 is 13 amino acids long. V shed 0 bases and J shed 8 bases, with 10 bases lying between them. Germline lookup yields CDR1 LGHDT and CDR2 YNNKEL (reference sequence).

This rearrangement joins TRBV19 to TRBJ2-4, with D perhaps TRBD1 (5 bases). CDR1 LNHDA and CDR2 SQIVND come from the germline V gene (reference sequence). V gave up 4 bases and J gave up 8 bases, with 6 bases separating them. CDR3 length: 11 amino acids. The CDR3 sequence: CASSTGYIQYF. In DNA, the CDR3 is TGTGCCAGTAGTACAGGGTACATTCAGTACTTC.

The CDR3 coding sequence is TGTGCCAGCTCGGATCCCGACAGGGGCAAATTTGGTGGCTACACCTTC. This sequence encodes CASSDPDRGKFGGYTF. The chain joins TRBV19 to TRBJ1-2; 8 bases map to TRBD1. V dropped 9 bases and J dropped 7; count of bases not matched to a gene: 19. This CDR3 region has 16 residues. Germline CDR1 LNHDA, CDR2 SQIVND (reference sequence).

The rearrangement links TRBV28 to TRBJ1-2; tentatively, D is TRBD1 (6 bases). The V end lost 2 bases, the J end lost 4 bases, and 20 bases lay between the germline ends. The CDR3 totals 17 residues. Germline V CDR1 and CDR2: MDHEN, SYDVKM. In DNA form, the CDR3 reads TGTGCCAGCAGTTTAAGGGGGATGGGAGGGGCCTCCTATGGCTACACCTTC. Translation gives CASSLRGMGGASYGYTF.

This chain joins TRBV6-6 and TRBJ1-2; D call uncertain. V lost 2 bases, J lost 7 bases, and 17 bases lay in between. In germline, CDR1 is MNHNY, CDR2 SVGAGI (reference sequence). The CDR3 totals 15 residues. DNA of the CDR3: TGTGCCAGCAGTTACACTTCGATCGCCTGGGTTGGCTACACCTTC. Protein sequence: CASSYTSIAWVGYTF.

V usage is TRBV7-2 and J usage is TRBJ1-1, with a possible D match to TRBD1 (5 bases). Germline CDR1 is SGHTA and CDR2 is FQGNSA. V was pared by 10 bases and J by 0 bases, with 12 bases between. The CDR3 extends over 13 amino acids. Here the CDR3 reads CATRDVLNTEAFF. DNA of the CDR3: TGTGCCACCAGGGACGTATTGAACACTGAAGCTTTCTTT.

This chain links TRBV7-9 with TRBJ2-7; the D gene is possibly TRBD1 (6 bases). Trimming left V 5 bases short and J 1 base short, with 18 bases between. The germline V gene encodes CDR1 SEHNR and CDR2 FQNEAQ (reference sequence). The CDR3 loop spans 16 amino acids. The CDR3 sequence is CASSRITPRGSYEQYF. The DNA of the CDR3 is TGTGCCAGCAGCCGTATAACGCCCAGGGGATCCTACGAGCAGTACTTC.

The rearrangement links TRBV4-3 to TRBJ2-7; 7 nucleotides line up with TRBD2. Germline loops: CDR1 LGHNA, CDR2 YSLEER. The CDR3 runs 15 residues. The V gene end was trimmed by 1 base and the J gene end by 2 bases; junction bases not matched to a gene: 5. This chain's CDR3 is CASSQVGTTAYEQYF. DNA for the CDR3: TGCGCCAGCAGCCAAGTTGGGACTACCGCCTACGAGCAGTACTTC.

This chain joins TRBV15 and TRBJ2-2; TRBD2 matches at 8 bases. J gave up 4 bases and V 5 bases, and 12 bases lay outside the gene matches. Germline CDR1 reads LNHNV; CDR2 reads YYDKDF (reference sequence). The CDR3 contains 17 residues. In DNA form, the CDR3 reads TGTGCCACCAGCGAACTAGCGGTGGTCGAGGTCACCGGGGAGCTGTTTTTT. Translated: CATSELAVVEVTGELFF.

The chain uses TRBV27 and TRBJ2-5; perhaps TRBD1 as D (6 bases). Germline lookup yields CDR1 MNHEY and CDR2 SMNVEV (reference sequence). The length of the CDR3 is 13 residues. Trimming took 6 bases from V and 5 from J, leaving 13 bases between them. CDR3 protein: CASRMQGRETQYF. CDR3 coding DNA: TGTGCCAGCAGAATGCAGGGGCGGGAGACCCAGTACTTC.

Here the CDR3 reads CASSYQRLAGYNEQFF. The CDR3 nucleotides are TGTGCCAGCAGTTACCAAAGACTAGCGGGCTACAATGAGCAGTTCTTC. This chain joins TRBV6-2 or TRBV6-3 and TRBJ2-1; 10 bases align to TRBD2. Per the germline V gene, CDR1 is MNHEY and CDR2 is SVGEGT. CDR3 length equals 16 residues. V lost 2 bases and J lost 3; bases outside the gene matches: 4.

This CDR3 is CACGEVSNQPQHF. The CDR3 nucleotides are TGTGCCTGTGGGGAGGTGAGCAATCAGCCCCAGCATTTT. The J gene is TRBJ1-5, the V gene TRBV30; D is ambiguous. CDR1 is GTSNPN and CDR2 is SVGIG in the germline V gene (reference sequence). This CDR3 comprises 13 residues. The V end lost 6 bases, the J end lost 1 base, and 10 bases lay between the germline ends.

The chain recombines TRBV11-2 with TRBJ2-7; TRBD1 matches 8 bases. V was clipped by 4 bases and J by 2 bases; unmatched bases: 4. The length of the CDR3 is 14 residues. From germline, CDR1 is SGHAT and CDR2 FQNNGV. CDR3 region: CASSYRDRPYEQYF. DNA of the CDR3: TGTGCCAGCAGCTACCGGGACAGGCCCTACGAGCAGTACTTC.

This clone was seen a single time. This sequence joins TRBV27 and TRBJ1-5, with D possibly being TRBD1 (6 bases). The germline CDR1 and CDR2 sequences are MNHEY and SMNVEV (reference sequence). Trimming took off 7 bases at V and 1 base at J, with 11 bases between the two ends. This CDR3 is 14 amino acids long. CDR3 amino acids: CASTKQGSNQPQHF. In DNA, the CDR3 is TGTGCCAGCACCAAACAGGGAAGCAATCAGCCCCAGCATTTT.

This clone was counted many times. As DNA, the CDR3 is TGTGCCAGCAGCGCGAACGACCTAGGGGGAGAGCAGTACTTC. Translated, it gives CASSANDLGGEQYF. The chain is built from TRBV9 and TRBJ2-7, with D perhaps TRBD1 (6 bases). Germline V lookup: CDR1 SGDLS, CDR2 YYNGEE. The CDR3 sequence is 14 residues long. Between the trimmed V and J ends, which lost 3 bases and 7 bases, there was a span of 17 bases.

The chain employs TRBV6-5 and TRBJ2-1; D could derive from TRBD1 or TRBD2 (5 bases each). Germline lookup yields CDR1 MNHEY and CDR2 SVGAGI. The CDR3 is 14 residues long. V lost 0 bases and J lost 5, with 8 bases in between. DNA for the CDR3: TGTGCCAGCAGTTACTCAGGGACCCACAATGAGCAGTTCTTC. Translation gives CASSYSGTHNEQFF.

V is TRBV12-5 and J is TRBJ2-6; 7 bases map to TRBD2. Germline V gene data show CDR1 as LGHNT and CDR2 as FRNRAP. V lost 2 bases, J lost 0 bases, and 4 bases stayed unmatched. This CDR3 has 17 residues. The CDR3 here is CASGLWGGDSGANVLTF. CDR3 DNA sequence: TGTGCTAGTGGTTTGTGGGGAGGGGACTCTGGGGCCAACGTCCTGACTTTC.

The gene calls are TRBV2 and TRBJ2-5; 11 bases fit TRBD2. The V and J ends lost 4 bases and 5 bases, in that order; junction bases with no gene match: 6. Germline assignment: CDR1 SNHLY and CDR2 FYNNEI. The CDR3 runs to 15 residues. This chain's CDR3 is CASSGPGLAAETQYF. The CDR3, as DNA: TGTGCCAGCAGTGGACCGGGACTAGCGGCGGAGACCCAGTACTTC. The full variable domain, completed using reference TRBV2 and TRBJ2-5, is EPEVTQTPSHQVTQMGQEVILRCVPISNHLYFYWYRQILGQKVEFLVSFYNNEISEKSEIFDDQFSVERPDGSNFTLKIRSTKLEDSAMYFCASSGPGLAAETQYFGPGTRLLVL.

This chain joins TRBV19 and TRBJ1-1; D gene ambiguous. The ends were cut back, 3 bases at V and 4 bases at J, with 9 bases in the middle. The CDR3 sequence is 13 residues long. CDR1 and CDR2 (germline): LNHDA, SQIVND (reference sequence). In nucleotides, the CDR3 is TGTGCCAGTAGTATCGCCCAAAGCACTGAAGCTTTCTTT. It yields the protein CASSIAQSTEAFF.

This clone was picked up one time. The V gene is TRBV6-5, the J gene TRBJ1-2; the D is unclear. The CDR3 has 15 residues. The V gene lost 0 bases and the J gene lost 4 bases, with 12 bases spanning the gap. Germline CDR1 MNHEY, CDR2 SVGAGI. CDR3 nucleotides: TGTGCCAGCAGTTACTCCCTTCAAATGGGCTATGGCTACACCTTC. Protein: CASSYSLQMGYGYTF.

The chain links TRBV27 to TRBJ1-3; no definite D call. Germline V gene data show CDR1 as MNHEY and CDR2 as SMNVEV (reference sequence). CDR3 length: 13 amino acids. V gave up 6 bases and J gave up 7 bases, with 13 bases separating them. CDR3 amino acids: CASRTSSGNTIYF. CDR3 bases: TGTGCCAGCAGGACTTCGTCGGGGAACACCATATATTTT.

This sequence joins TRBV5-6 and TRBJ1-1; D is ambiguous. V was cut by 0 bases and J by 5 bases, with 23 bases left in between. Germline CDR1 SGHDT, CDR2 YYEEEE. The CDR3 consists of 18 residues. Here the CDR3 reads CASSLALGRGSRATEAFF. CDR3 in DNA: TGTGCCAGCAGCTTGGCCTTGGGCAGAGGTTCTAGGGCAACTGAAGCTTTCTTT.

This rearrangement joins TRBV15 to TRBJ2-5, with 7 positions matching TRBD1. Per germline, CDR1 LNHNV and CDR2 YYDKDF (reference sequence). There are 14 residues in the CDR3. J lost 5 bases, V lost 4 bases, and 7 bases had no gene match. For the CDR3, the DNA is TGTGCCACCAGCACTGACAGGGCAGGGGAGACCCAGTACTTC. The encoded protein is CATSTDRAGETQYF.

The chain has TRBV9 and TRBJ2-2, with D tentatively TRBD2 (6 bases). The CDR3 is made up of 16 amino acids. Per the germline V gene, CDR1 is SGDLS and CDR2 is YYNGEE. V lost 3 bases and J lost 1, with 13 bases in between. CDR3 sequence (DNA): TGTGCCAGCAGCGCTACCGGGACTGTGAACACCGGGGAGCTGTTTTTT. This encodes CASSATGTVNTGELFF.

The V call is TRBV14, the J call TRBJ2-3; D not certain. The CDR3 sequence is 12 residues long. V lost 5 bases and J lost 6, with 9 bases in between. CDR1 is SGHDN, CDR2 FVKESK, per germline. The CDR3, as DNA: TGTGCCAGCAGCAACATGGGGGATACGCAGTATTTT. Translation: CASSNMGDTQYF.

This sequence joins TRBV7-8 and TRBJ2-2; TRBD1 matches at 7 bases. Per germline, CDR1 SGHVS and CDR2 FQNEAQ. CDR3 length equals 14 residues. Trimming at V came to 5 bases and at J to 6 bases, leaving 6 bases not matched to a gene. Here the CDR3 reads CASSINRGPGELFF. The CDR3 DNA sequence: TGTGCCAGCAGCATAAACAGGGGCCCCGGGGAGCTGTTTTTT.

The chain carries TRBV30 and TRBJ2-3; 10 bases agree with TRBD2. The CDR3 totals 16 residues. V trimming: 3 bases; J trimming: 4 bases; junction bases outside the gene matches: 10. CDR1 and CDR2 (germline): GTSNPN, SVGIG (reference sequence). The CDR3 region is CAWRAVPGLASDTQYF. DNA of the CDR3: TGTGCCTGGAGGGCTGTTCCGGGACTAGCGTCAGATACGCAGTATTTT.